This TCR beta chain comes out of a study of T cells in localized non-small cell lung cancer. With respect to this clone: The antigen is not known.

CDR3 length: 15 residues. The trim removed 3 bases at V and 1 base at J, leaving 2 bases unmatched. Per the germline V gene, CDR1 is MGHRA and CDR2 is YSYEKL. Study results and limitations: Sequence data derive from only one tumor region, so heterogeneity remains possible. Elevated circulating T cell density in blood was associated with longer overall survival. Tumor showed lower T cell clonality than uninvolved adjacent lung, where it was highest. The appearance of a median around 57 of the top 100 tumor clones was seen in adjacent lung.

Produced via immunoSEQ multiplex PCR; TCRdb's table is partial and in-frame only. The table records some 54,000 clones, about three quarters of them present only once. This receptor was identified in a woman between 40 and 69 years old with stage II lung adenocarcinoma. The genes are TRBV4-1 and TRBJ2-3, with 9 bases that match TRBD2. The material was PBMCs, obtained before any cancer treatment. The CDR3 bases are TGCGCCAGCAGCCACATAGCGGGGGGCACAGATACGCAGTATTTT. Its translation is CASSHIAGGTDTQYF.